This entry describes one T cell receptor (beta chain). This sample was taken from a study of T cells after yellow fever vaccination. CDR1 is WNHNN, CDR2 SYGVQD, per germline (reference sequence). There are 16 residues in the CDR3. V trimming: 1 base; J trimming: 1 base; junction bases outside the gene matches: 3. Via MiXCR, TCRdb re-called the 5' RACE reads, giving one row per CDR3 protein. The sample lists 500,000 to 650,000 distinct CDR3 sequences, roughly an eighth seen once, with about 15% in the top ten. The chain carries TRBV10-1 and TRBJ2-1; 8 bases fit TRBD2. This receptor was identified in a man aged 25 to 45 who received the YFV17D yellow fever vaccine. The input for sequencing was PBMCs, taken on the day of the yellow fever booster vaccination. The CDR3 sequence is CASSEFSGASYNEQFF. CDR3 coding DNA: TGCGCCAGCAGTGAGTTTAGCGGGGCATCCTACAATGAGCAGTTCTTC.